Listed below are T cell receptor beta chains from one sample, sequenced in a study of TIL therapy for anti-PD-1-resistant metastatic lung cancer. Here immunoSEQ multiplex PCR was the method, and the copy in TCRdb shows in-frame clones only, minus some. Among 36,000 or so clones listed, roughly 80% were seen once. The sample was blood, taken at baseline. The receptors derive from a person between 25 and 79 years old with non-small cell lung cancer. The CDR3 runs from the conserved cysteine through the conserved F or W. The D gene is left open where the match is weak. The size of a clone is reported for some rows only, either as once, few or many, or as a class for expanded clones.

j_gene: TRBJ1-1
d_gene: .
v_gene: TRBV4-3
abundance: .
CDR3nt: TGCGCCAGCAGCCAAGGGGCGAACACTGAAGCTTTCTTT
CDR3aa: CASSQGANTEAFF

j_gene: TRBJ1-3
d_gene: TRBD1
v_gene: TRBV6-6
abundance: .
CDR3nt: TGTGCCAGCACCGAACCCGGGACAGGGGGGCTAAACACCATATATTTT
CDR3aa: CASTEPGTGGLNTIYF

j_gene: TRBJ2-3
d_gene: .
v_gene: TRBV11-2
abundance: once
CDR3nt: TGTGCCAGCAGCTTAGGGTCGACTACGGGTACGCAGTATTTT
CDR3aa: CASSLGSTTGTQYF

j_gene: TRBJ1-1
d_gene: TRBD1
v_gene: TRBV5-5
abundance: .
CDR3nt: TGTGCCAGCAGCCCGACAGGGGGCGGGTGGAACACTGAAGCTTTCTTT
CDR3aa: CASSPTGGGWNTEAFF

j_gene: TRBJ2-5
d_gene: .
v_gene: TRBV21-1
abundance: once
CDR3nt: TGTGCCAGCAGCGCTTCAGGGTCTCTTCTGGAGACCCAGTACTTC
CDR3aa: CASSASGSLLETQYF

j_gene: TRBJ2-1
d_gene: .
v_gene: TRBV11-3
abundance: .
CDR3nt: TGTGCCAGCACCTTAAATCCGGGGTTGAATGAGCAGTTCTTC
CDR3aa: CASTLNPGLNEQFF

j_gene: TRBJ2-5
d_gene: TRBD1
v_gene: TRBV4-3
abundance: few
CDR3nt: TGCGCCAGCAGCCAAGGGGCAGGGGGCGGGCAAGAGACCCAGTACTTC
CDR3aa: CASSQGAGGGQETQYF

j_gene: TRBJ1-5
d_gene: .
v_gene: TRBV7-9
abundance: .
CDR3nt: TGTGCCAGCAGCTTTGAGGGGAATCAGCCCCAGCATTTT
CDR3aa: CASSFEGNQPQHF

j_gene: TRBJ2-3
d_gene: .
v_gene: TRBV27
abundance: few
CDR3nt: TGTGCCAGCAGTTTATCTAGCACAGATACGCAGTATTTT
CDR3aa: CASSLSSTDTQYF

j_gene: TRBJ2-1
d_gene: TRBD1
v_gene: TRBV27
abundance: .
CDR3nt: TGTGCCAGCAGATCAGACAGGGCCCCCTACAATGAGCAGTTCTTC
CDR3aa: CASRSDRAPYNEQFF

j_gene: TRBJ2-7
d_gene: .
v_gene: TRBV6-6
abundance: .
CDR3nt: TGTGCCAGCAGTGGACTCCTCGAGCAGTACTTC
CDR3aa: CASSGLLEQYF

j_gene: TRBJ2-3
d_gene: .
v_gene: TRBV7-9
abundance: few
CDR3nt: TGTGCCAGCAGCTTAGCGCTTGGGGGACTTAGCACAGATACGCAGTATTTT
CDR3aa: CASSLALGGLSTDTQYF

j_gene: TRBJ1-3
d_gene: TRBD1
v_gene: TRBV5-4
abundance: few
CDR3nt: TGTGCCAGCAGCGTCGACAGGGTTCCTGGAAACACCATATATTTT
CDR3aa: CASSVDRVPGNTIYF

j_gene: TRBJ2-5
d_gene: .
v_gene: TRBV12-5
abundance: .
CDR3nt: TGTGCTAGTGGTTTGGAGGAGGGGGCGTCCCAGTACTTC
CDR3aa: CASGLEEGASQYF

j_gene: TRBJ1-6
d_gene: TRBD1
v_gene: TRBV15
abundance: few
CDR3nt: TGTGCCACCAGCAGCGAGGGACAGGGTTATTCACCCCTCCACTTT
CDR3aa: CATSSEGQGYSPLHF

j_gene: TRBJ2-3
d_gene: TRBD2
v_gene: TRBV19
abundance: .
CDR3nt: TGTGCCAGTAACAGCGGGAGTACAGATACGCAGTATTTT
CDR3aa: CASNSGSTDTQYF

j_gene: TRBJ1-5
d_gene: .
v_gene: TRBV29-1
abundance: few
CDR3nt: TGCAGCGTTGGCGCGTCGGGGTCCAGCAATCAGCCCCAGCATTTT
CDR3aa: CSVGASGSSNQPQHF

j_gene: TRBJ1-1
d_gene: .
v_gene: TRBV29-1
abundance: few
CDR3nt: TGCAGCGTTGATTGGGCGAACACTGAAGCTTTCTTT
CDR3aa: CSVDWANTEAFF

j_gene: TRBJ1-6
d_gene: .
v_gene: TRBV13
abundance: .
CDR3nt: TGTGCCAGCAGCTTAGAGGGGAACAATTCACCCCTCCACTTT
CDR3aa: CASSLEGNNSPLHF

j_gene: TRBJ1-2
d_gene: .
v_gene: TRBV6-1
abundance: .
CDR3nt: TGTGCCAGCACTAACTCTGGGGGGTTCTATGGCTACACCTTC
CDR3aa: CASTNSGGFYGYTF

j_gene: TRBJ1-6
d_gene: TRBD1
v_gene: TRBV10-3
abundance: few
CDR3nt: TGTGCCATCAGGGGGGACAGCTTTAATTCACCCCTCCACTTT
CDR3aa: CAIRGDSFNSPLHF

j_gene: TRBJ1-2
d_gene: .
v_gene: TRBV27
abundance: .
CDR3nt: TGTGCCAGCAGTTTCGGAGGGGCCGCGGACTATGGCTACACCTTC
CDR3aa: CASSFGGAADYGYTF

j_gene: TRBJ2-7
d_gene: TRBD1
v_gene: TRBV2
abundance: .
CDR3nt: TGTGCCAGCAAGGGGGCAGAGGACCTCCCCTACGAGCAGTACTTC
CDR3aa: CASKGAEDLPYEQYF

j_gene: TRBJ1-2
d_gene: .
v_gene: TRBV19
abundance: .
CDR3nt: TGTGCCAGTAGTATTTCCACAGCCAACTATGGCTACACCTTC
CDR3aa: CASSISTANYGYTF

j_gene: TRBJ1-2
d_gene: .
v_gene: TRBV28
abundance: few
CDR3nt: TGTGCCAGCAGTTTCGTGGGCGACTATGGCTACACCTTC
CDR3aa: CASSFVGDYGYTF

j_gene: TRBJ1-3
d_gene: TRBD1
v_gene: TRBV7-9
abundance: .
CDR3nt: TGTGCCAGCAGCTCGGACAGGGGAAGGGGAAACACCATATATTTT
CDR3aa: CASSSDRGRGNTIYF

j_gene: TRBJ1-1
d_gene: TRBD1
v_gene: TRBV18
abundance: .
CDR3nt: TGTGCCAGCTCACCGACAGGGGGAACTGAAGCTTTCTTT
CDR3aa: CASSPTGGTEAFF

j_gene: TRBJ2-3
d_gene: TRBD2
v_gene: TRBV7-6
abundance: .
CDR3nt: TGTGCCAGCAGCGGGACTAGTGCGGCAGATACGCAGTATTTT
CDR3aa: CASSGTSAADTQYF

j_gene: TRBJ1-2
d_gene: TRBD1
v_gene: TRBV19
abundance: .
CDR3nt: TGTGCCAGTTCCCAGGACAGGAGTCCCTTTTATGGCTACACCTTC
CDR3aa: CASSQDRSPFYGYTF

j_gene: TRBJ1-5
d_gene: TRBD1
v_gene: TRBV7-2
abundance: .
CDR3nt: TGTGCCAGCAGTTGGGGACAGGGGAGCAATCAGCCCCAGCATTTT
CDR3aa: CASSWGQGSNQPQHF